The source of this T cell receptor (beta chain) is a study of beta chain features in type 1 diabetes. Study as a whole: No age, gender or cell yield differences were seen between patients and healthy donors.

Reverse transcription of all isolated RNA meant that expressed TCRB transcripts were sequenced. The method was immunoSEQ multiplex PCR; TCRdb's version includes in-frame clones alone and lacks a portion of them. The data contain about 360,000 clones, roughly 12% of them seen just once; the ten biggest clones take up about 0.01%. The CDR3 is 16 residues long. The V and J ends lost 3 bases and 1 base, in that order; junction bases with no gene match: 7. Germline CDR1 reads SEHNR; CDR2 reads FQNEAQ (reference sequence). Overall study findings and caveats: Type 1 diabetes patients showed a moderate but significant shortening of TCRB CDR3s in all four CD4+ subsets. The study found fewer insertions and more deletions at VDJ junctions in type 1 diabetes patients. Within the patient group, naive, central memory and Treg TCRB repertoires appeared more similar to each other than within healthy donors.

Details on this clone: Antigen: not known.

This TCR was recovered from a woman under 30 with type 1 diabetes. Sequenced sample: naive CD4+ T cells from blood. The chain is built from TRBV7-9 and TRBJ2-7, with TRBD1 identical over 9 bases. The CDR3, as DNA: TGTGCCAGCAGCTTCGGGACAGGGTCGGATTCCTACGAGCAGTACTTC. Amino acids: CASSFGTGSDSYEQYF.